These 12 T cell receptor beta chains were all obtained from the same sample, sequenced in a study of CD8 T cells in Susac syndrome. RNA in amounts of roughly 0.5 to 1 ug was reverse transcribed with random hexamers. TCRdb re-analysed the immunoSEQ multiplex PCR reads in MiXCR, keeping a single row per CDR3 protein. The sample shows fewer than 150,000 distinct CDR3 sequences, under 95% of them seen only once. The material sequenced was CD8+ T cells from PBMCs. The receptors stem from a human donor with multiple sclerosis.

This chain connects TRBV24-1 to TRBJ2-2; D not certain. V lost 1 base, J lost 5 bases, and 7 bases lay in between. This CDR3 contains 14 residues. The V gene's germline CDR1 is KGHDR and CDR2 SFDVKD. The CDR3 DNA reads as TGTGCCACCAGTGATTTAGGCGGAACCGGGGAGCTGTTTTTT. Its protein is CATSDLGGTGELFF.

J is TRBJ1-2 and V is TRBV5-4; a possible D gene is TRBD1 (5 bases). Trimming stripped 2 bases from V and 6 bases from J, with 14 bases between. Looked up from germline, CDR1 is SGHNT and CDR2 is YYREEE (reference sequence). This CDR3 contains 14 residues. This chain's CDR3 is CASSFQGSANGYTF. The DNA for the CDR3 is TGTGCCAGCAGCTTTCAGGGTTCAGCTAATGGCTACACCTTC.

V usage is TRBV9 and J usage is TRBJ2-5; 7 nucleotides align to TRBD2. Germline loops: CDR1 SGDLS, CDR2 YYNGEE. The V and J ends lost 4 bases and 4 bases, in that order; junction bases with no gene match: 10. The CDR3 consists of 15 residues. The chain's CDR3 is CASSPRGGSGETQYF. CDR3 in DNA: TGTGCCAGCAGCCCTCGGGGCGGGAGTGGAGAGACCCAGTACTTC.

The chain is built from TRBV24-1 and TRBJ1-5; no clear D. Trimming removed 1 base from V and 5 bases from J, with 5 bases in between. Looked up from germline, CDR1 is KGHDR and CDR2 is SFDVKD. The CDR3 consists of 13 residues. CDR3 coding DNA: TGTGCCACCAGTGATTTCGGCGATCAGCCCCAGCATTTT. It encodes CATSDFGDQPQHF.

The chain couples TRBV5-1 to TRBJ1-1; D ambiguous. The CDR3 covers 16 residues. Germline CDR1 reads SGHRS; CDR2 reads YFSETQ. Trimming pared 2 bases from V and 0 bases from J, leaving 14 bases between. CDR3 sequence reads: CASSLPFDQMNTEAFF. In DNA, the CDR3 is TGCGCCAGCAGCTTACCTTTTGACCAGATGAACACTGAAGCTTTCTTT.

The chain is built from TRBV21-1 and TRBJ2-7. TRBV21-1 is noted as a pseudogene. CDR3 length equals 11 residues. The chain's CDR3 is CASSKGYEQYF. The CDR3 DNA follows: TGTGCCAGCAGCAAGGGTTACGAGCAGTACTTC.

In its sample, this clonotype was seen once. The CDR3 loop reads CASSPTGLGTEAFF. Written as DNA, the CDR3 is TGTGCCAGCAGTCCGACAGGGCTGGGCACTGAAGCTTTCTTT. This chain joins TRBV12-3 or TRBV12-4 and TRBJ1-1; 7 bases align to TRBD1. The CDR3 has 14 amino acids. V shed 5 bases and J 4 bases; nucleotides not matched to a gene: 7.

The rearrangement joins TRBV27 to TRBJ2-7; D ambiguous. V shed 3 bases and J shed 7 bases, with 13 bases lying between them. Per germline, CDR1 MNHEY and CDR2 SMNVEV (reference sequence). The CDR3 runs to 13 residues. DNA for the CDR3: TGTGCCAGCAGTTTTTCCTCTGGGTGGGAGCAGTACTTC. Amino acid sequence: CASSFSSGWEQYF.

The CDR3 region is CASSLHTEAFF. In nucleotides, the CDR3 is TGTGCCAGCTCCCTTCACACTGAAGCTTTCTTT. This rearrangement joins TRBV18 to TRBJ1-1; D unclear. Looked up from germline, CDR1 is KGHSH and CDR2 is LQKENI. V was clipped by 6 bases and J by 3 bases, with 5 bases between them. The CDR3 is 11 residues long.

V is TRBV20-1 and J is TRBJ2-2, with D unresolved. V was cut by 5 bases and J by 1 base, with 11 bases left in between. This CDR3 is 14 amino acids long. CDR1 is DFQATT and CDR2 is SNEGSKA in the germline V gene (reference sequence). The CDR3 nucleotides read TGCAGTGCTTTTGACGGCATGAACACCGGGGAGCTGTTTTTT. Translation: CSAFDGMNTGELFF.

The chain joins TRBV12-3 or TRBV12-4 to TRBJ1-2; D is ambiguous. This CDR3 has 14 amino acids. Trimming removed 6 bases from V and 4 bases from J, with 15 bases in between. The CDR3 DNA sequence: TGTGCCAGCAGCTTGGGATTTACCCGCTATGGCTACACCTTC. It yields the protein CASSLGFTRYGYTF.

The chain has TRBV10-3 and TRBJ2-5; D remains ambiguous. The germline CDR1 and CDR2 sequences are ENHRY and SYGVKD. The CDR3 totals 12 residues. V gave up 0 bases and J gave up 7 bases, with 6 bases separating them. The CDR3 sequence is CAISESEMTQYF. The CDR3 coding sequence is TGTGCCATCAGTGAGTCGGAGATGACCCAGTACTTC.